This T cell receptor beta chain was sequenced in a study of response to subunit inactivated influenza vaccine. Whole-study results and caveats: It was the authors' suggestion that each seasonal influenza vaccination recruits few new T cells.

The trim removed 8 bases at V and 8 bases at J, leaving 9 bases unmatched. This CDR3 has 13 amino acids. This clonotype showed up many times. Its antigen is undetermined. TCRdb re-derived calls from the RT-PCR reads in MiXCR, one entry per CDR3 protein. In the table there are about 540,000 distinct CDR3 sequences, roughly 15% of which are singletons. The chain combines TRBV12-3 or TRBV12-4 with TRBJ2-5, with 9 bases identical to TRBD1. The source is a man aged 45 to 65 who received an inactivated influenza vaccine. This sample comprised PBMCs from blood, obtained 11 to 12 days after vaccination. For the CDR3, the DNA is TGTGCCAGCTTTTCCGGACAGGGGATTACCCAGTACTTC. This gives the protein CASFSGQGITQYF.